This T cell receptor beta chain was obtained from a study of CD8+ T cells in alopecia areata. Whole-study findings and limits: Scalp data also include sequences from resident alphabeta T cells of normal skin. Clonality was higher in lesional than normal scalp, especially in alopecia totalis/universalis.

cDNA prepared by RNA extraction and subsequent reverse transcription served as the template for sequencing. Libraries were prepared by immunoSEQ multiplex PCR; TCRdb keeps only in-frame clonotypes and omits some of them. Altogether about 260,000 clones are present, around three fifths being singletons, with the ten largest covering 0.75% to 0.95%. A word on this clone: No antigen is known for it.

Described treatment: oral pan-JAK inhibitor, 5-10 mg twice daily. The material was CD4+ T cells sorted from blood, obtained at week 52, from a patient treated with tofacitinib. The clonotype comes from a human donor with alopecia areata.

The CDR3 protein is CASSLVAHSRNTIYF. CDR3 DNA: TGCGCCAGCAGTCTAGTCGCGCACAGTCGAAACACCATATATTTT. The chain employs TRBV23-1 and TRBJ1-3; D remains unclear. TRBV23-1 is sorted into the ORF group, with uncertain function. The length of the CDR3 is 15 residues. Between the trimmed V and J ends, which lost 4 bases and 5 bases, there was a span of 15 bases.